Reported below is one TCR beta chain. Its cognate antigen has yet to be identified. No base quality information exists; no much larger clone differs at one position. The data stem from a study of T cell changes during pregnancy in multiple sclerosis (dated by TCRdb to between 2019 and 2020). About the investigation overall: In women with multiple sclerosis, the researchers looked at how the T cell repertoire shifted as pregnancy progressed.

Libraries were constructed by the immunoSEQ multiplex PCR assay. TCRdb retrieved this table from immuneACCESS and kept in-frame rearrangements only. Not all clones are present; in checked studies, unresolved V genes account for under half, and no reason is known for the remainder. Recorded for this sample are roughly 99,000 clones; around 92% of them occurred a single time. The ten largest clonotypes hold roughly 2.3% of the sample. The sequencing used peripheral blood, collected after pregnancy. The sequence derives from a female donor in good health, enrolled as a control in a pregnancy study.

The bases read TGTGCCAGCAGCTTAGAAGGTATCAGGGGTACGCAGTATTTT. The resulting protein is CASSLEGIRGTQYF. The chain joins TRBV7-8 to TRBJ2-3; TRBD1 is a possible D gene, resting on 6 matching bases. The CDR3 runs 14 residues from the cysteine to the phenylalanine. Only CDR3 DNA is held: 42 bases, read in frame from base 1. CDR1 and CDR2 were assigned from the germline V gene as SGHVS and FQNEAQ. V is cut by 1 base and J by 8 bases, and the space between the germline ends is 13 bases.